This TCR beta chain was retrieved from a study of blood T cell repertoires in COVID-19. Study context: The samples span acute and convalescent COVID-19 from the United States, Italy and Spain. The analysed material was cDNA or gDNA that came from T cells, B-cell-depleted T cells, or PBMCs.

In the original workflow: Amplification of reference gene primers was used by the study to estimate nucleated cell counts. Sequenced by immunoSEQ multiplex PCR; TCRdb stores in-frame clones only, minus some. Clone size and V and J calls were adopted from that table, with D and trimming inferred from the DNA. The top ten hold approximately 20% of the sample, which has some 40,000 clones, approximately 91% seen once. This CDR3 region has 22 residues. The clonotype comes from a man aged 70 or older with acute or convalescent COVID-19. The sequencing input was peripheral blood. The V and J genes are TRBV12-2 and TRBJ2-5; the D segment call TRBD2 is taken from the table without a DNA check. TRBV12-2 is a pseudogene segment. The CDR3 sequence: CASPPGGRVRKVDPSYQETQYF. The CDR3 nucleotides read TGTGCAAGCCCCCCCGGGGGGAGGGTCCGGAAAGTGGATCCTTCGTACCAAGAGACCCAGTACTTC.